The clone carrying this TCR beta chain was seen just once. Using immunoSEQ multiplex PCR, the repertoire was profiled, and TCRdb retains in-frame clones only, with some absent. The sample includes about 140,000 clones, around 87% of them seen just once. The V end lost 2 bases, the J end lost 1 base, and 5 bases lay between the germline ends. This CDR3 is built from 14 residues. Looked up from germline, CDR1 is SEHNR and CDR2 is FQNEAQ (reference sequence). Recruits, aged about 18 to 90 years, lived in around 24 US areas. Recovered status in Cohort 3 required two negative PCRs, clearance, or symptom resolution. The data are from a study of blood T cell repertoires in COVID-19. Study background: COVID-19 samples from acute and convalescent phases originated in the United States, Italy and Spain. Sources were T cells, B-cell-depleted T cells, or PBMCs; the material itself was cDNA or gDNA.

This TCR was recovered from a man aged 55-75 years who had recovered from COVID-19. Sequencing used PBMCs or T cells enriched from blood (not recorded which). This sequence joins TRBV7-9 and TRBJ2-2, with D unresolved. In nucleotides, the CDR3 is TGTGCCAGCAGCTTATCAGGGAACACCGGGGAGCTGTTTTTT. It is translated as CASSLSGNTGELFF.